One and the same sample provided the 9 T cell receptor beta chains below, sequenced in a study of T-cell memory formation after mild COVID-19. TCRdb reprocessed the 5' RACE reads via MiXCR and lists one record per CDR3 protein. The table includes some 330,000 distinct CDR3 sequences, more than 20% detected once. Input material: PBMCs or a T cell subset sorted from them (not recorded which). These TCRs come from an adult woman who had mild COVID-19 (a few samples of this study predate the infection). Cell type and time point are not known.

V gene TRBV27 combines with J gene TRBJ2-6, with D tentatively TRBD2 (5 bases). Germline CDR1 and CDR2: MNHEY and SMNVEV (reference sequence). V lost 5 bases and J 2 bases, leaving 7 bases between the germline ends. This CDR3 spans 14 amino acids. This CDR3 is CASSPGTGANVLTF. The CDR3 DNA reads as TGTGCCAGCAGTCCCGGGACTGGGGCCAACGTCCTGACTTTC.

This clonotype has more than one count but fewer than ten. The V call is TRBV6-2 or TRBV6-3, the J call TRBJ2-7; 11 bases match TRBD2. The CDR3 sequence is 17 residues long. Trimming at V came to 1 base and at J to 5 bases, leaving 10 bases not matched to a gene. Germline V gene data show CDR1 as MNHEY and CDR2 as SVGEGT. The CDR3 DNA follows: TGTGCCAGCAGTTACTTCGCCACTAGCGGGAGAAGGGACGAGCAGTACTTC. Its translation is CASSYFATSGRRDEQYF.

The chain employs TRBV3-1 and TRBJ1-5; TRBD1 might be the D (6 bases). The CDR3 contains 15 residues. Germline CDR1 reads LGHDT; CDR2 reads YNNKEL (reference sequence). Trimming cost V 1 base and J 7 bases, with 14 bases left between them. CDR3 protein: CASSQAGAGRQPQHF. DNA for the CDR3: TGTGCCAGCAGCCAAGCGGGGGCGGGGAGGCAGCCCCAGCATTTT.

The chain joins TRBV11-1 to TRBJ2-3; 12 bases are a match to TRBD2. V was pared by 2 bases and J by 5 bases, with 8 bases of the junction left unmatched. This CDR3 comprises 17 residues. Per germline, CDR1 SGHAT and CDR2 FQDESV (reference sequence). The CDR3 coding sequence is TGTGCCAGCAGCTTAACCCGGACTAGCGGGGCGGGAGATACGCAGTATTTT. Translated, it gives CASSLTRTSGAGDTQYF.

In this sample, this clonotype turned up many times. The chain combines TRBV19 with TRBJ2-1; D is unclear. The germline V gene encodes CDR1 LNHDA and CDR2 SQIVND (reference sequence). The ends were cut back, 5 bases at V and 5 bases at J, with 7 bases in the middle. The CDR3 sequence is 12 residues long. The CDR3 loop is CASSPTHNEQFF. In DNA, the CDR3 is TGTGCCAGTAGTCCGACCCACAATGAGCAGTTCTTC.

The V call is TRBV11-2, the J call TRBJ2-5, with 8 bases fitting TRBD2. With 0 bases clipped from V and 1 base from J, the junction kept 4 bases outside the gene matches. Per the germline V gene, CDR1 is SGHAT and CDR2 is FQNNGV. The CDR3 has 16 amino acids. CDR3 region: CASSLDRGGPQETQYF. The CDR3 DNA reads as TGTGCCAGCAGCTTAGATCGGGGGGGGCCCCAAGAGACCCAGTACTTC.

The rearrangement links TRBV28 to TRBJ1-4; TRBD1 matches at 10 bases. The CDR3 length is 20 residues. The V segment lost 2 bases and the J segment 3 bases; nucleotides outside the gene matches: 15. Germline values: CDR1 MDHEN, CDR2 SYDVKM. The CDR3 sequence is CASSLRPVGTGAEANEKLFF. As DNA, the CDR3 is TGTGCCAGCAGTTTACGACCGGTTGGGACAGGGGCTGAGGCTAATGAAAAACTGTTTTTT.

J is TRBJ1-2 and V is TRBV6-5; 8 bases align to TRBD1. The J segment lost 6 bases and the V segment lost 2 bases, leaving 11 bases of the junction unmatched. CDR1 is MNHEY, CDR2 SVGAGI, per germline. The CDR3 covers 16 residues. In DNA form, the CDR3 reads TGTGCCAGCAGTTACATATCGGGGACAGGAAGACATGGCTACACCTTC. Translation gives CASSYISGTGRHGYTF.

The CDR3 is CRAAPVNTEAFF. The CDR3 coding sequence is TGCAGGGCCGCGCCCGTGAACACTGAAGCTTTCTTT. The J gene is TRBJ1-1, the V gene TRBV20-1, with no clear D. Germline V lookup: CDR1 DFQATT, CDR2 SNEGSKA (reference sequence). The CDR3 is 12 amino acids.